This T cell receptor beta chain emerged from a study of T cells in Graves' hyperthyroidism and ophthalmopathy. The V and J ends lost 4 bases and 7 bases respectively, with 15 bases between them. This CDR3 contains 14 residues. CDR1 SGHVS and CDR2 FNYEAQ come from the germline V gene. Amplification yielded TCR beta CDR3 regions, with RNA transcripts as the source. The HTBI primer set drove a first-round RT-PCR of the TCR CDR3. TCRdb reanalysed the multiplex PCR reads using MiXCR and keeps one entry per CDR3 protein. The sample includes 600,000 or so distinct CDR3 sequences, around 16% of them seen just once. This clonotype was counted many times.

The V and J genes are TRBV7-6 and TRBJ2-3; D gene uncertain. This sequence originates from a woman in her twenties or thirties with Graves' hyperthyroidism. Material for sequencing was blood. As DNA, the CDR3 is TGTGCCAGCAGCTCCACCGTAAGCGTGAATACGCAGTATTTT. It codes for CASSSTVSVNTQYF.